This TCR beta chain appears in the sequencing data of a study of identical twins. Each CDR3 protein is one row after TCRdb ran MiXCR on the 5' RACE reads. The data contain under 500,000 distinct CDR3 sequences, roughly an eighth of them seen just once; the ten biggest clones take up about 0.97%. J gave up 0 bases and V 4 bases, and 7 bases lay outside the gene matches. Per germline, CDR1 SGHRS and CDR2 YFSETQ. The CDR3 is 16 residues long. Study results and limitations: Analyses of zero insertions could, in part, be confounded by invariant MAIT and iNKT cells. Twin-shared out-of-frame alpha sequences were enriched for low generation probability.

Many counts were recorded for this clonotype. Its antigen is unknown. This sample also appeared in a second study, on yellow fever vaccine responses in identical twins.

The source is a woman aged 18-29 years in good health. Sequenced: CD4+ T cells sorted from blood. V and J are TRBV5-1 and TRBJ2-1; TRBD2 agrees at 7 bases. As DNA, the CDR3 is TGCGCCAGCAGCATTCTAGCGGCCAACTCCTACAATGAGCAGTTCTTC. Translated, it gives CASSILAANSYNEQFF.